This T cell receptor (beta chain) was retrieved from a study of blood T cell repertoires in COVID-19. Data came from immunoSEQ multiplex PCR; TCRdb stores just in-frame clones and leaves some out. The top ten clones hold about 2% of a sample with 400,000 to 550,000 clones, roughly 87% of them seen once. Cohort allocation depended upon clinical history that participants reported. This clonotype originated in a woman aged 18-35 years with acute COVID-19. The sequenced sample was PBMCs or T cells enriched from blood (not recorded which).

CDR3 DNA: TGTGCCAGCAGTGCGACCGGGCAGGGCGGCTACACCTTC. It specifies CASSATGQGGYTF. The genes are TRBV2 and TRBJ1-2, with a weak D call TRBD1 (5 bases). In germline, CDR1 is SNHLY, CDR2 FYNNEI. This CDR3 contains 13 residues. V dropped 4 bases and J dropped 8 bases, with 14 bases sitting between them.